The next 11 T cell receptor beta chains were all read from a single sample in a study of blood T cell repertoires in COVID-19. Generated by immunoSEQ multiplex PCR, the TCRdb table keeps only in-frame clones and is missing some. This sample has about 400,000 clones, with 89% found just once. What was sequenced was peripheral blood. Every receptor here comes from a man in his forties with acute or convalescent COVID-19.

This clone was observed a single time. The chain combines TRBV7-3 with TRBJ1-5; 7 positions agree with TRBD1. The V gene's germline CDR1 is SGHTA and CDR2 FQGTGA. V gave up 0 bases and J gave up 2 bases; unmatched junction bases: 1. The CDR3 sequence is 15 residues long. The CDR3 region has the DNA TGTGCCAGCAGCTTAACGGGGACAGGCAATCAGCCCCAGCATTTT. Translated: CASSLTGTGNQPQHF.

V gene TRBV5-1 combines with J gene TRBJ2-5; 10 nucleotides agree with TRBD1. Germline lookup yields CDR1 SGHRS and CDR2 YFSETQ. V shed 4 bases and J 6 bases; nucleotides not matched to a gene: 6. The CDR3 extends over 14 amino acids. The CDR3 DNA follows: TGCGCCAGCAGCACCGGGACAGGGGAGCAGACCCAGTACTTC. Its protein is CASSTGTGEQTQYF. The complete variable domain, with remaining parts taken from reference TRBV5-1 and TRBJ2-5, reads KAGVTQTPRYLIKTRGQQVTLSCSPISGHRSVSWYQQTPGQGLQFLFEYFSETQRNKGNFPGRFSGRQFSNSRSEMNVSTLELGDSALYLCASSTGTGEQTQYFGPGTRLLVL.

The rearrangement uses TRBV27 and TRBJ2-5; TRBD1 aligns across 7 bases. Germline-derived CDR1 and CDR2 are MNHEY and SMNVEV (reference sequence). This CDR3 region has 15 residues. Trimming removed 3 bases from V and 3 bases from J; junction bases left unmatched: 7. CDR3 in amino acids: CASSFFRGSKETQYF. The DNA of the CDR3 is TGTGCCAGCAGTTTCTTCAGGGGGTCCAAAGAGACCCAGTACTTC.

This clone was recorded only once. The chain joins TRBV19 to TRBJ2-2; TRBD1 matches at 9 bases. CDR1 is LNHDA and CDR2 is SQIVND in the germline V gene (reference sequence). CDR3 length equals 21 residues. V was pared by 3 bases and J by 4 bases, with 21 bases of the junction left unmatched. The CDR3 bases are TGTGCCAGTAGTATTCGGGTTTCTCATTCCTCAAGGACAGGGGTCACCGGGGAGCTGTTTTTT. Amino acids: CASSIRVSHSSRTGVTGELFF.

The V gene is TRBV19, the J gene TRBJ2-3; 7 bases map to TRBD1. V shed 6 bases and J 0 bases; nucleotides not matched to a gene: 9. The CDR3 is 16 amino acids. Per germline, CDR1 LNHDA and CDR2 SQIVND (reference sequence). The CDR3 sequence is CASRVNRDRSTDTQYF. CDR3 DNA sequence: TGTGCCAGTAGAGTCAATCGGGACAGAAGCACAGATACGCAGTATTTT.

The chain uses TRBV6-2 or TRBV6-3 and TRBJ1-5, with 7 bases aligning to TRBD1. The CDR3 sequence is 16 residues long. The germline gives CDR1 MNHEY, CDR2 SVGEGT. After removal of 3 bases from V and 3 bases from J, the junction contained 8 bases not matched to a gene. The CDR3 nucleotides are TGTGCCAGCAGTTATGAGACAGGGTCTTACAATCAGCCCCAGCATTTT. Translated, it gives CASSYETGSYNQPQHF.

This clone showed up just a few times. The chain is built from TRBV19 and TRBJ1-5, with 7 nucleotides matching TRBD1. CDR3 length equals 15 residues. Germline assignment: CDR1 LNHDA and CDR2 SQIVND (reference sequence). V lost 3 bases, J lost 6 bases, and 8 bases stayed unmatched. CDR3 nucleotide sequence: TGTGCCAGTAGTATCCCCTTTCGACAGGGTCAGCCCCAGCATTTT. It specifies CASSIPFRQGQPQHF.

The chain links TRBV11-2 to TRBJ2-7, with TRBD2 matching over 13 bases. Germline-derived CDR1 and CDR2 are SGHAT and FQNNGV. The trim removed 5 bases at V and 7 bases at J, leaving 11 bases unmatched. This CDR3 contains 16 residues. In nucleotides, the CDR3 is TGTGCCAGCAGCCACAATTCCTTGGGACTAGCGGGAGAGCAGTACTTC. This translates into CASSHNSLGLAGEQYF.

The chain couples TRBV11-2 to TRBJ2-1, with 8 bases identical to TRBD2. Germline CDR1 is SGHAT and CDR2 is FQNNGV. With V trimmed by 2 bases and J by 5 bases, 8 bases remained unmatched. The CDR3 totals 16 residues. CDR3 DNA: TGTGCCAGCAGCTTATCGGCGTCGGGGGGGCACAATGAGCAGTTCTTC. Protein: CASSLSASGGHNEQFF. The entire variable domain, with the rest obtained from reference TRBV11-2 and TRBJ2-1, is as follows: EAGVAQSPRYKIIEKRQSVAFWCNPISGHATLYWYQQILGQGPKLLIQFQNNGVVDDSQLPKDRFSAERLKGVDSTLKIQPAKLEDSAVYLCASSLSASGGHNEQFFGPGTRLTVL.

The chain has TRBV27 and TRBJ1-1; D possibly corresponds to TRBD1 (6 bases). Per the germline V gene, CDR1 is MNHEY and CDR2 is SMNVEV (reference sequence). The CDR3 totals 13 residues. The V end lost 6 bases, the J end lost 4 bases, and 12 bases lay between the germline ends. DNA of the CDR3: TGTGCCAGCAGGTCCGCGGGGGCCACTGAAGCTTTCTTT. Its translation: CASRSAGATEAFF.

To note about this clone: The sample holds other DNA sequences that translate to the same CDR3. The V and J genes are TRBV7-9 and TRBJ2-7, with 13 bases lining up with TRBD2. CDR3 length equals 14 residues. V shed 1 base, J shed 7 bases, and the junction held 1 base outside the gene matches. The V gene's germline CDR1 is SEHNR and CDR2 FQNEAQ (reference sequence). The CDR3 protein is CASSLGGLAGEQYF. In DNA form, the CDR3 reads TGTGCCAGCAGCTTAGGGGGACTAGCGGGGGAGCAGTACTTC.